These 28 T cell receptor beta chains share one sample of origin, sequenced in a study of blood T cell repertoires in COVID-19. Using immunoSEQ multiplex PCR, the repertoire was profiled, and TCRdb retains in-frame clones only, with some absent. The sample yields roughly 160,000 clones, roughly 89% seen once. What was sequenced was peripheral blood. Source of these receptors: a woman aged 60-70 years who had recovered from COVID-19.

This clone has more than one count but fewer than ten. This rearrangement joins TRBV30 to TRBJ2-7; the D gene is possibly TRBD1 (5 bases). The V end was cut by 3 bases, the J end by 2 bases, with 14 bases between. The CDR3 length is 14 residues. Looked up from germline, CDR1 is GTSNPN and CDR2 is SVGIG (reference sequence). The CDR3 bases are TGTGCCTGGAGGATCGGACATGGCCCCTACGAGCAGTACTTC. Amino acid sequence: CAWRIGHGPYEQYF. Combining the CDR3 with reference TRBV30 and TRBJ2-7 gives the whole variable domain SQTIHQWPATLVQPVGSPLSLECTVEGTSNPNLYWYRQAAGRGLQLLFYSVGIGQISSEVPQNLSASRPQDRQFILSSKKLLLSDSGFYLCAWRIGHGPYEQYFGPGTRLTVT.

V and J are TRBV10-3 and TRBJ1-4, with 7 bases matching TRBD1. From germline, CDR1 is ENHRY and CDR2 SYGVKD. This CDR3 region has 16 residues. The J segment lost 8 bases and the V segment lost 0 bases, leaving 9 bases of the junction unmatched. CDR3: CAISESLGTAGEKLFF. CDR3 coding DNA: TGTGCCATCAGTGAGTCACTGGGGACAGCGGGCGAAAAACTGTTTTTT.

The V and J genes are TRBV14 and TRBJ2-5; 10 positions match TRBD1. Germline CDR1 and CDR2: SGHDN and FVKESK. The CDR3 has 15 amino acids. V shed 3 bases, J shed 5 bases, and the junction held 6 bases outside the gene matches. In DNA, the CDR3 is TGTGCCAGCAGCCAGGGGACAGGGGTGACCGAGACCCAGTACTTC. Encoded protein: CASSQGTGVTETQYF.

The chain has TRBV28 and TRBJ1-2; no clear D gene. Germline lookup yields CDR1 MDHEN and CDR2 SYDVKM. This CDR3 has 14 residues. V was trimmed by 4 bases and J by 5 bases, leaving 14 bases between them. The CDR3 reads CASSSAGSGYGYTF. In DNA form, the CDR3 reads TGTGCCAGCAGTTCGGCGGGCTCTGGGTATGGCTACACCTTC.

The chain uses TRBV29-1 and TRBJ2-3; the match to TRBD1 covers 9 bases. The J segment lost 2 bases and the V segment lost 7 bases, leaving 10 bases of the junction unmatched. The CDR3 covers 15 residues. Germline values: CDR1 SQVTM, CDR2 ANQGSEA. CDR3 amino acids: CSAPGTGSVTDTQYF. CDR3 bases: TGCAGCGCCCCCGGGACAGGGTCCGTCACAGATACGCAGTATTTT.

The J gene is TRBJ2-5, the V gene TRBV5-5; TRBD2 agrees at 13 bases. The CDR3 consists of 16 residues. V lost 4 bases to trimming and J lost 10 bases; unmatched junction nucleotides: 13. Per germline, CDR1 SGHKS and CDR2 YYEKEE (reference sequence). CDR3 in amino acids: CASSPRLAGGPEGQYF. Here the CDR3 DNA reads TGTGCCAGCAGCCCACGACTAGCGGGGGGCCCAGAAGGCCAGTACTTC. Supplemented by reference TRBV5-5 and TRBJ2-5, the full variable domain reads DAGVTQSPTHLIKTRGQQVTLRCSPISGHKSVSWYQQVLGQGPQFIFQYYEKEERGRGNFPDRFSARQFPNYSSELNVNALLLGDSALYLCASSPRLAGGPEGQYFGPGTRLLVL.

This clone showed up just once. The chain joins TRBV3-1 (or the pseudogene TRBV3-2) to TRBJ2-1; D uncertain. V dropped 1 base and J dropped 6 bases, with 10 bases sitting between them. The CDR3 length is 14 residues. CDR1 and CDR2 (germline): LGHDT, YNNKEL (reference sequence). CDR3 nucleotides: TGTGCCAGCAGCCAAGCCCTCACTCCCAATGAGCAGTTCTTC. Residues: CASSQALTPNEQFF.

The chain has TRBV5-1 and TRBJ2-7; a weak D match, TRBD1 (6 bases). V was shortened by 5 bases and J by 1 base, with 16 bases between the two germline ends. CDR3 length: 15 amino acids. The germline V gene has CDR1 SGHRS and CDR2 YFSETQ. The CDR3 nucleotides are TGCGCCAGCAGGCCCCCGGGACATCAGTCCTACGAGCAGTACTTC. It yields the protein CASRPPGHQSYEQYF. The complete variable domain, with remaining parts taken from reference TRBV5-1 and TRBJ2-7, reads KAGVTQTPRYLIKTRGQQVTLSCSPISGHRSVSWYQQTPGQGLQFLFEYFSETQRNKGNFPGRFSGRQFSNSRSEMNVSTLELGDSALYLCASRPPGHQSYEQYFGPGTRLTVT.

This clone has just a few counts. The chain joins TRBV15 to TRBJ2-7; 7 bases map to TRBD2. J was trimmed by 0 bases and V by 3 bases; bases with no gene match: 5. The CDR3 sequence is 15 residues long. Germline lookup yields CDR1 LNHNV and CDR2 YYDKDF (reference sequence). The CDR3: CATSRGGTSSYEQYF. DNA for the CDR3: TGTGCCACCAGCAGGGGGGGGACGTCCTCCTACGAGCAGTACTTC.

The V call is TRBV7-2, the J call TRBJ2-2; D uncertain. V was trimmed by 1 base and J by 6 bases, leaving 6 bases between them. CDR1 and CDR2 from the germline V gene are SGHTA and FQGNSA. The length of the CDR3 is 13 residues. CDR3 residues: CASSLGAPGELFF. DNA of the CDR3: TGTGCCAGCAGCTTAGGGGCCCCCGGGGAGCTGTTTTTT. Supplemented by reference TRBV7-2 and TRBJ2-2, the full variable domain reads GAGVSQSPSNKVTEKGKDVELRCDPISGHTALYWYRQSLGQGLEFLIYFQGNSAPDKSGLPSDRFSAERTGGSVSTLTIQRTQQEDSAVYLCASSLGAPGELFFGEGSRLTVL.

This chain connects TRBV7-8 to TRBJ2-1, with TRBD2 as a possible D gene (7 bases). V lost 3 bases, J lost 2 bases, and 11 bases lay in between. The CDR3 covers 15 residues. CDR1 SGHVS and CDR2 FQNEAQ come from the germline V gene. CDR3 DNA sequence: TGTGCCAGCAGCTTGGGGGGGGCAACCTACAATGAGCAGTTCTTC. Protein sequence: CASSLGGATYNEQFF.

This rearrangement joins TRBV6-5 to TRBJ2-3; D perhaps matches TRBD2 (7 bases). In germline, CDR1 is MNHEY, CDR2 SVGAGI. The CDR3 runs to 15 residues. Trimming removed 6 bases at V and 3 bases at J, with 16 bases between. In DNA form, the CDR3 reads TGTGCCAGCAGAGGGGGGGCTCTCAGGACAGATACGCAGTATTTT. Its translation is CASRGGALRTDTQYF.

V gene TRBV28 combines with J gene TRBJ2-7; 8 positions match TRBD1. V shed 6 bases and J 3 bases; nucleotides not matched to a gene: 7. Germline CDR1 MDHEN, CDR2 SYDVKM. The CDR3 length is 14 residues. The CDR3 loop reads CASRLPGQVYEQYF. DNA of the CDR3: TGTGCCAGCAGGCTACCGGGACAGGTCTACGAGCAGTACTTC.

This chain links TRBV15 with TRBJ2-7, with 10 bases aligning to TRBD1. The CDR3 spans 16 residues. CDR1 is LNHNV and CDR2 is YYDKDF in the germline V gene (reference sequence). The trim removed 5 bases at V and 3 bases at J, leaving 10 bases unmatched. For the CDR3, the DNA is TGTGCCACCAGCGGACCCGGGACAGGGGTAAACTACGAGCAGTACTTC. It translates to CATSGPGTGVNYEQYF.

This chain connects TRBV6-5 to TRBJ1-2, with a tentative D call TRBD1 (5 bases). Trimming removed 6 bases at V and 5 bases at J, with 10 bases between. Germline CDR1 and CDR2: MNHEY and SVGAGI. The CDR3 totals 12 residues. CDR3 in DNA: TGTGCCAGCAGGCAGGGTTTTTATGGCTACACCTTC. Residues: CASRQGFYGYTF.

This clone was detected once. This chain joins TRBV5-1 and TRBJ1-3; D is uncertain. CDR1 and CDR2 from the germline V gene are SGHRS and YFSETQ. Trimming took off 6 bases at V and 0 bases at J, with 16 bases between the two ends. This CDR3 is 16 amino acids long. The CDR3 DNA sequence: TGCGCCAGCACCGACCCGAGACACGGCTCTGGAAACACCATATATTTT. Its translation: CASTDPRHGSGNTIYF. The full variable domain, in which reference TRBV5-1 and TRBJ1-3 provide the parts outside the CDR3, is KAGVTQTPRYLIKTRGQQVTLSCSPISGHRSVSWYQQTPGQGLQFLFEYFSETQRNKGNFPGRFSGRQFSNSRSEMNVSTLELGDSALYLCASTDPRHGSGNTIYFGEGSWLTVV.

In its sample, this clone was seen once. This rearrangement joins TRBV6-2 or TRBV6-3 to TRBJ1-2; no clear D. Trimming took 3 bases from V and 2 from J, leaving 7 bases between them. The germline gives CDR1 MNHEY, CDR2 SVGEGT. The length of the CDR3 is 13 residues. CDR3 amino acids: CASSYTENYGYTF. DNA for the CDR3: TGTGCCAGCAGTTATACAGAAAACTATGGCTACACCTTC.

This sequence joins TRBV18 and TRBJ2-1, with D hard to call. V lost 3 bases and J 6 bases, leaving 9 bases between the germline ends. CDR1 KGHSH and CDR2 LQKENI come from the germline V gene. CDR3 length equals 13 residues. This CDR3 reads CASSPQEVNEQFF. CDR3 DNA: TGTGCCAGCTCACCTCAGGAAGTCAATGAGCAGTTCTTC.

The count of this clone is one. The V gene is TRBV19, the J gene TRBJ2-1; TRBD2 is a possible D gene (6 bases). CDR3 size: 15 residues. Germline V CDR1 and CDR2: LNHDA, SQIVND (reference sequence). The V and J ends lost 6 bases and 12 bases respectively, with 24 bases between them. Here the CDR3 DNA reads TGTGCCAGTAGCCCCATGACGGGGGACCATCTTGGGCAGTTCTTC. Translated: CASSPMTGDHLGQFF.

This clone appeared a single time. The rearrangement links TRBV5-1 to TRBJ2-5; 11 bases agree with TRBD1. V lost 4 bases and J lost 5; bases outside the gene matches: 7. The V gene's germline CDR1 is SGHRS and CDR2 YFSETQ. The CDR3 spans 15 residues. The CDR3 bases are TGCGCCAGCAGCGAGCGGACAGGGGGCGGTGAGACCCAGTACTTC. Translating it yields CASSERTGGGETQYF.

V and J are TRBV5-1 and TRBJ2-5; TRBD1 agrees at 8 bases. The V and J ends lost 3 bases and 5 bases, in that order; junction bases with no gene match: 12. Germline CDR1 and CDR2: SGHRS and YFSETQ. This CDR3 is built from 16 residues. CDR3 DNA sequence: TGCGCCAGCAGCTACCTCCCGACAGGGGATGAGGAGACCCAGTACTTC. It yields the protein CASSYLPTGDEETQYF.

This clone was picked up a small number of times. The chain links TRBV29-1 to TRBJ2-2; no clear D. The germline V gene has CDR1 SQVTM and CDR2 ANQGSEA. V lost 4 bases, J lost 5 bases, and 11 bases lay in between. The CDR3 spans 13 residues. The CDR3: CSVGEARTGELFF. The CDR3 DNA reads TGCAGCGTTGGAGAGGCTCGTACCGGGGAGCTGTTTTTT.

This chain uses TRBV2 with TRBJ2-1; TRBD2 aligns across 11 bases. J lost 1 base, V lost 4 bases, and 3 bases had no gene match. Germline V gives CDR1 SNHLY, CDR2 FYNNEI. CDR3 length equals 16 residues. CDR3 bases: TGTGCCAGCAGTGGGGCTAGCGGGGGGTCCTACAATGAGCAGTTCTTC. Protein sequence: CASSGASGGSYNEQFF.

This clone was seen only a few times. The chain employs TRBV5-4 and TRBJ2-3; 10 nucleotides match TRBD2. The CDR3 has 15 amino acids. Germline V gene lookup returns CDR1 SGHNT and CDR2 YYREEE (reference sequence). V lost 5 bases and J lost 5; bases outside the gene matches: 8. CDR3 nucleotides: TGTGCCAGCAGGAAAGGCCTAGCGGGGGAAGATACGCAGTATTTT. Residues: CASRKGLAGEDTQYF.

The chain uses TRBV27 and TRBJ2-5; TRBD2 matches at 8 bases. The V and J ends lost 5 bases and 0 bases, in that order; junction bases with no gene match: 8. Per the germline V gene, CDR1 is MNHEY and CDR2 is SMNVEV (reference sequence). The CDR3 covers 16 residues. The CDR3 DNA reads as TGTGCCAGCAGTCCCATGAGCGGGGGCCACCAAGAGACCCAGTACTTC. It specifies CASSPMSGGHQETQYF.

This CDR3 reads CASSIVEGGLREQFF. DNA of the CDR3: TGTGCCAGTAGTATCGTTGAGGGGGGGCTGCGGGAGCAGTTCTTC. The V call is TRBV19, the J call TRBJ2-1, with D possibly matching TRBD2 (7 bases). V was cut by 3 bases and J by 10 bases, with 19 bases left in between. This CDR3 has 15 amino acids. Germline V gene data show CDR1 as LNHDA and CDR2 as SQIVND (reference sequence).

This sequence joins TRBV5-1 and TRBJ2-2, with D maybe TRBD2 (5 bases). CDR1 and CDR2 from the germline V gene are SGHRS and YFSETQ. This CDR3 comprises 15 residues. V was pared by 1 base and J by 1 base, with 8 bases between. The DNA for the CDR3 is TGCGCCAGCAGCTTGTACGGGGTGAACACCGGGGAGCTGTTTTTT. This codes for CASSLYGVNTGELFF.

The chain uses TRBV7-2 and TRBJ2-3; D may be TRBD2 (5 bases). CDR1 SGHTA and CDR2 FQGNSA come from the germline V gene. The CDR3 spans 15 residues. The V gene lost 4 bases and the J gene lost 3 bases, with 14 bases spanning the gap. The DNA for the CDR3 is TGTGCCAGCAGCTACTATACCGGGGAAACAGATACGCAGTATTTT. It codes for CASSYYTGETDTQYF.